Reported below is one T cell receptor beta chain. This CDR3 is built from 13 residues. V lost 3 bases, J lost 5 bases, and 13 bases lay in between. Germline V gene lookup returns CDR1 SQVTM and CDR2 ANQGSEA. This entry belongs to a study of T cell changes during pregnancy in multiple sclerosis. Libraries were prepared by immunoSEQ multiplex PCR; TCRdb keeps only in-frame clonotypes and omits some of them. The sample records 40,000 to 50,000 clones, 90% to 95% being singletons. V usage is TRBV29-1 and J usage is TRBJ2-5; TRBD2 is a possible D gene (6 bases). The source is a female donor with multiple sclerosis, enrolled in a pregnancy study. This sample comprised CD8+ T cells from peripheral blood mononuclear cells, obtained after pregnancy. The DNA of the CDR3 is TGCAGCGTTGATGGGATCCGGGGGGAGACCCAGTACTTC. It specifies CSVDGIRGETQYF.